The entry below gives a single T cell receptor beta chain sequence along with its context. These data belong to a study of blood T cell repertoires in COVID-19. Background on the study: T cells, B-cell-depleted T cells, or PBMCs provided the cDNA or gDNA that served as material.

This CDR3 has 18 residues. V was clipped by 0 bases and J by 1 base, with 18 bases between them. In germline, CDR1 is GTSNPN, CDR2 SVGIG (reference sequence). Authors' analysis steps: Estimated nucleated cell counts came from reference gene primer amplification. TCRdb's copy holds only in-frame clones and misses some; the assay was immunoSEQ multiplex PCR. That table is the source of V, J and clone size, and D and trimming were worked out from the DNA. Of around 200,000 clones in the sample, about 88% were seen once. This clonotype was sampled from a man between 18 and 29 years old with active or convalescent COVID-19. V gene TRBV30 combines with J gene TRBJ2-2; D remains unclear. Input material: peripheral blood. The CDR3 bases are TGTGCCTGGAGTGTACGCCGGGTACCTCCGCGGAACACCGGGGAGCTGTTTTTT. Protein product: CAWSVRRVPPRNTGELFF.